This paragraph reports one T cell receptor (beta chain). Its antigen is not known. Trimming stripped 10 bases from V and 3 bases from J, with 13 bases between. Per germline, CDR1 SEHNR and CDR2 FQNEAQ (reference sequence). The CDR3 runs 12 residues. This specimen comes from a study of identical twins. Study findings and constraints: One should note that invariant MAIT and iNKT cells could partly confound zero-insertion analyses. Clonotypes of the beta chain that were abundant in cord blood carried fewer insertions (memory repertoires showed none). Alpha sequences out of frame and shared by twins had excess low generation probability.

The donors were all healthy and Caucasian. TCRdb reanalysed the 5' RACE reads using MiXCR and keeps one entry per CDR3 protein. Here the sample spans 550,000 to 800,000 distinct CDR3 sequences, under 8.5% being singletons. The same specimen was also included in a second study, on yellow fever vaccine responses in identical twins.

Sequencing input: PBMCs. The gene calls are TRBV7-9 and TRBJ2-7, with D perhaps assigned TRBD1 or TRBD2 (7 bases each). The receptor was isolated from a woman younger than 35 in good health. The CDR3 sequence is CATKRDSYEQYF. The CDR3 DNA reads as TGTGCCACCAAGCGGGACAGCTACGAGCAGTACTTC.